The 15 T cell receptor beta chains given below trace back to one sample, sequenced in a study of Graves' ophthalmopathy and Graves' hyperthyroidism (dated by TCRdb to between 2017 and 2018). The instrument was an Illumina HiSeq 2000. TCR beta CDR3 regions were amplified from RNA transcripts for repertoire sequencing. The first round was an RT-PCR using HTBI primers with the Qiagen OneStep RT-PCR kit, and this first round was followed by a second-round multiplex PCR, then size selection and purification. TCRdb trimmed the raw reads at Q25, called clones with MiXCR and kept productive beta chains. Identical CDR3 protein sequences are pooled into one entry, listed with their most common genes and DNA. The sample yields 350,000 to 400,000 distinct CDR3 sequences; about 18% were counted once. In total, the top ten clones hold around 1.6% of the sample. The sequenced sample was peripheral blood. The receptor source for this set is a woman aged 18-29 years with Graves' ophthalmopathy. Donor details come from another sample of the same person, matched by shared clones.

The chain has TRBV7-8 and TRBJ2-7; 11 bases map to TRBD2. The CDR3 has 15 residues. The germline gives CDR1 SGHVS, CDR2 FQNEAQ. The ends lost 4 bases at V and 3 bases at J; junction bases unmatched: 5. This CDR3 is CASSSSTSGIYEQYF. DNA of the CDR3: TGTGCCAGCAGCTCCTCGACTAGCGGGATCTACGAGCAGTACTTC.

This clonotype was counted at least ten times. The genes are TRBV9 and TRBJ2-2, with 13 bases aligning to TRBD2. The CDR3 has 16 amino acids. With 2 bases clipped from V and 6 bases from J, the junction kept 4 bases outside the gene matches. The germline gives CDR1 SGDLS, CDR2 YYNGEE. Written as DNA, the CDR3 is TGTGCCAGCAGCGTTTACGGGACTAGCGGGGCCGGGGAGCTGTTTTTT. This codes for CASSVYGTSGAGELFF. The variable domain in full, with the rest retrieved from reference TRBV9 and TRBJ2-2, is DSGVTQTPKHLITATGQRVTLRCSPRSGDLSVYWYQQSLDQGLQFLIQYYNGEERAKGNILERFSAQQFPDLHSELNLSSLELGDSALYFCASSVYGTSGAGELFFGEGSRLTVL.

The chain combines TRBV19 with TRBJ1-5, with D unclear. Germline assignment: CDR1 LNHDA and CDR2 SQIVND (reference sequence). Trimming removed 6 bases at V and 5 bases at J, with 17 bases between. CDR3 length equals 15 residues. CDR3 amino acids: CASSPSDGVDQPQHF. DNA for the CDR3: TGTGCCAGTAGCCCCTCGGACGGAGTCGATCAGCCCCAGCATTTT. Full variable domain (remainder filled in from reference TRBV19 and TRBJ1-5): DGGITQSPKYLFRKEGQNVTLSCEQNLNHDAMYWYRQDPGQGLRLIYYSQIVNDFQKGDIAEGYSVSREKKESFPLTVTSAQKNPTAFYLCASSPSDGVDQPQHFGDGTRLSIL.

The CDR3 region is CASTSDGQQETQYF. In DNA, the CDR3 is TGTGCCAGTACCTCGGACGGACAACAAGAGACCCAGTACTTC. The chain uses TRBV19 and TRBJ2-5; D possibly corresponds to TRBD1 (5 bases). This CDR3 region has 14 residues. Germline CDR1 is LNHDA and CDR2 is SQIVND (reference sequence). Trimming cost V 7 bases and J 2 bases, with 14 bases left between them.

This clonotype was picked up many times. The V call is TRBV13, the J call TRBJ2-7, with D possibly matching TRBD2 (6 bases). V shed 4 bases and J shed 3 bases, with 16 bases lying between them. This CDR3 comprises 15 residues. Germline V CDR1 and CDR2: PRHDT, FYEKMQ (reference sequence). CDR3 sequence (DNA): TGTGCCAGCAGCTGGAACGGGGTGGGGGGCTACGAGCAGTACTTC. Amino acid sequence: CASSWNGVGGYEQYF. Full variable domain (rest looked up from reference TRBV13 and TRBJ2-7): AAGVIQSPRHLIKEKRETATLKCYPIPRHDTVYWYQQGPGQDPQFLISFYEKMQSDKGSIPDRFSAQQFSDYHSELNMSSLELGDSALYFCASSWNGVGGYEQYFGPGTRLTVT.

This clonotype has at least ten counts. The chain recombines TRBV4-3 with TRBJ2-7, with TRBD2 matching 8 bases. Germline V CDR1 and CDR2: LGHNA, YSLEER. Trimming at V came to 4 bases and at J to 3 bases, leaving 8 bases not matched to a gene. The CDR3 sequence is 15 residues long. In DNA form, the CDR3 reads TGCGCCAGCAGCCCCGGGGCGGGGGGCAACTACGAGCAGTACTTC. Translated, it gives CASSPGAGGNYEQYF.

This clonotype was picked up many times. This chain connects TRBV10-3 to TRBJ2-7; TRBD1 matches at 11 bases. Germline assignment: CDR1 ENHRY and CDR2 SYGVKD. This CDR3 contains 15 residues. After removal of 2 bases from V and 6 bases from J, the junction contained 6 bases not matched to a gene. CDR3 bases: TGTGCCATCAGTGAGACGGGACAGGGGGGTGTCGAGCAGTACTTC. Its translation is CAISETGQGGVEQYF.

This clonotype was seen repeatedly, ten times or more. The chain combines TRBV28 with TRBJ2-5; a possible D gene is TRBD2 (6 bases). The V end lost 4 bases, the J end lost 5 bases, and 23 bases lay between the germline ends. CDR3 length: 17 amino acids. CDR1 and CDR2 from the germline V gene are MDHEN and SYDVKM. The CDR3: CASSSRSWRAYRETQYF. The CDR3 DNA sequence: TGTGCCAGCAGTTCTCGGTCCTGGAGGGCTTATAGGGAGACCCAGTACTTC.

This clonotype appeared many times. The chain uses TRBV6-2 or TRBV6-3 and TRBJ2-2; TRBD1 is a possible D gene (5 bases). The CDR3 has 16 amino acids. V gave up 6 bases and J gave up 3 bases, with 17 bases separating them. Germline V CDR1 and CDR2: MNHEY, SVGEGT. CDR3 DNA: TGTGCCAGCAGCTCCCGACAGAGAGTAGACACCGGGGAGCTGTTTTTT. It translates to CASSSRQRVDTGELFF.

Note on this clonotype: A read error is possible here, since a much larger clone lies one base away. The CDR3 here is CSAPFSGQSYEQYF. CDR3 DNA sequence: TGCAGCGCCCCTTTCTCCGGACAGTCCTACGAGCAGTACTTC. The chain combines TRBV29-1 with TRBJ2-7; possibly TRBD1 for D (6 bases). Germline V lookup: CDR1 SQVTM, CDR2 ANQGSEA. The CDR3 totals 14 residues. V lost 7 bases to trimming and J lost 1 base, with 17 bases between them.

This clonotype has a count of ten or more. The chain couples TRBV28 to TRBJ2-5, with 14 bases matching TRBD2. The germline V gene encodes CDR1 MDHEN and CDR2 SYDVKM. Trimming at V came to 6 bases and at J to 5 bases, leaving 5 bases not matched to a gene. The CDR3 runs to 15 residues. DNA of the CDR3: TGTGCCAGCAGGGGACTAGCGGGAGCACGGGAGACCCAGTACTTC. Its translation: CASRGLAGARETQYF.

This clonotype was counted ten times or more. The chain links TRBV6-2 or TRBV6-3 to TRBJ1-1; 7 bases align to TRBD1. This CDR3 spans 18 amino acids. Germline loops: CDR1 MNHEY, CDR2 SVGEGT. The V segment lost 4 bases and the J segment 0 bases; nucleotides outside the gene matches: 14. CDR3 DNA: TGTGCCAGCAGTTCCGGACGGGACAGATTCACCCTGAACACTGAAGCTTTCTTT. This sequence encodes CASSSGRDRFTLNTEAFF.

This clonotype was detected ten times or more. Since a much larger clone is just one base distant, this may be a read error. The J gene is TRBJ2-7, the V gene TRBV11-2, with a tentative D call TRBD2 (6 bases). The CDR3 has 16 residues. The germline V gene encodes CDR1 SGHAT and CDR2 FQNNGV. The CDR3 is CARSLRRAGGSYEQYF. CDR3 in DNA: TGTGCCCGCAGCTTAAGGCGGGCAGGAGGGTCCTACGAGCAGTACTTC.

V gene TRBV12-3 or TRBV12-4 combines with J gene TRBJ1-2; 8 nucleotides match TRBD1. The V segment lost 7 bases and the J segment 6 bases; nucleotides outside the gene matches: 4. This CDR3 contains 12 residues. CDR3: CASTGGAHGYTF. CDR3 coding DNA: TGTGCCAGCACAGGGGGCGCCCATGGCTACACCTTC.

The rearrangement uses TRBV6-5 and TRBJ2-7, with D unclear. This CDR3 has 13 amino acids. V was pared by 2 bases and J by 2 bases, with 7 bases between. Germline V gives CDR1 MNHEY, CDR2 SVGAGI. For the CDR3, the DNA is TGTGCCAGCAGTTACCGCCGGCCCTACGAGCAGTACTTC. Protein sequence: CASSYRRPYEQYF.